The T cell receptor beta chain under discussion was sequenced for a study of T cell repertoires in cytomegalovirus infection. About the study: It was the public TCR beta signatures that indicated both CMV infection and matching HLA type.

Study observations and caveats: Cumulative public TCR beta family frequency identified carriers of CMV plus the relevant HLA. The ex vivo response was dominated by HLA-C-restricted CMV-specific TCR beta clonotypes.

In TCRdb, the reads were re-called with MiXCR into one record per CDR3 protein. The profile shows some 220,000 distinct CDR3 sequences, about 5.9% of them singletons. This clonotype was counted many times. Its antigen is as yet unknown. Sequencing input: PBMCs. The source is a human donor in good health (CMV status not recorded). Some clones in this sample may be carry-over from other donors' samples.

CDR3 sequence (DNA): TGTGCCAGCAGTTTCCCTAATGAAAAACTGTTTTTT. Residues: CASSFPNEKLFF. The chain links TRBV12-3 or TRBV12-4 to TRBJ1-4; D is uncertain. This CDR3 has 12 amino acids. With 3 bases removed from V and 3 bases from J, the gap between germline ends came to 2 bases.